The present TCR beta chain was sequenced within a study of blood T cell repertoires in COVID-19. About the research overall: Spain, Italy and the United States supplied samples that represented acute and convalescent COVID-19. Sources were T cells, B-cell-depleted T cells, or PBMCs; the material itself was cDNA or gDNA.

CDR3 length: 15 residues. V was pared by 6 bases and J by 4 bases, with 18 bases between. CDR1 and CDR2 from the germline V gene are SEHNR and FQNEAQ (reference sequence). Original processing notes: Amplification of reference gene primers provided the estimated nucleated cell counts. Measured with immunoSEQ multiplex PCR; TCRdb has only the in-frame clones, and not every one. V, J and clone size derive from that table, while D and trimming were established from the DNA sequence. Here the sample spans roughly 100,000 clones, more than 85% being singletons. The gene calls are TRBV7-9 and TRBJ2-5; D is perhaps TRBD1 (6 bases). The clonotype originates from a man younger than 35 with acute or convalescent COVID-19. The sequencing sample was made of peripheral blood. DNA of the CDR3: TGTGCCAGCAGTTCCTCCGGGACACCGGGAGAGACCCAGTACTTC. It specifies CASSSSGTPGETQYF.